This entry features one T cell receptor beta chain sequence. Its target is not known. The record originates from a study of long-term antiretroviral therapy in people with HIV. Study summary: The 2015 recommendation for immediate ART came about a decade after the earliest samples.

Study outcomes and limitations: Blood draws took place between about 2004 and 2018 and possibly involved older ART regimens.

The assay, immunoSEQ v3.0, was run at survey level. Libraries were prepared by immunoSEQ multiplex PCR; TCRdb keeps only in-frame clonotypes and omits some of them. The sample lists approximately 19,000 clones; roughly 87% were seen once. Every participant with HIV received treatment in the United States. Held in samples before DNA extraction were roughly 1-10 million cryopreserved PBMC. With 0 bases removed from V and 7 bases from J, the gap between germline ends came to 9 bases. CDR1 and CDR2 from the germline V gene are MNHEY and SVGAGI. This CDR3 is built from 14 residues. The V call is TRBV6-5, the J call TRBJ2-2; TRBD1 is a possible D gene (6 bases). The sequence was collected from a man between 18 and 35 years old with HIV. The source material was unsorted PBMCs, sampled 2.1 years after starting antiretroviral therapy. The CDR3 sequence: CASSYSGASGELFF. The CDR3 DNA reads as TGTGCCAGCAGTTACTCGGGGGCAAGCGGGGAGCTGTTTTTT.